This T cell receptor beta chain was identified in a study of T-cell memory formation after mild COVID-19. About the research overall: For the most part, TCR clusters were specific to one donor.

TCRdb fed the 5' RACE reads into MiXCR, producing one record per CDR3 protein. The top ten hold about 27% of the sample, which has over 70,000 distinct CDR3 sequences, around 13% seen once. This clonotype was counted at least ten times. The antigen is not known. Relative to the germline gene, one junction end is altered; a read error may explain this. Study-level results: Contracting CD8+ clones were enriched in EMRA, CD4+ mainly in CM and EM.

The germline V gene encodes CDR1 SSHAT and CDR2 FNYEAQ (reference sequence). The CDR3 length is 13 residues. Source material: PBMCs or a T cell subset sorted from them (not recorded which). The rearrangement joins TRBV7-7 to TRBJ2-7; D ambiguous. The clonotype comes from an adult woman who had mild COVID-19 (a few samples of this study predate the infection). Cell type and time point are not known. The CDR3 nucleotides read TGTGCTAGCAGCTTCTCTAGCTCCTACGAGCAGTACTTC. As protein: CASSFSSSYEQYF.